Listed below are T cell receptor beta chains from one sample, sequenced in a study of T cell responses to AZD1222 COVID-19 vaccine. The repertoire was sequenced with immunoSEQ multiplex PCR; TCRdb's copy has only in-frame clones and lacks some. The table lists more than 150,000 clones, 90% of them singletons, with approximately 1.8% in the top ten. Sequenced material: peripheral blood, taken on day 0 of AZD1222 vaccination. These receptors were obtained from an adult in good health. The CDR3 runs from the conserved cysteine through the conserved F or W. The D gene is left open where the match is weak. Size is stated for part of the rows, as once, few or many counts, or as a class when the clone is expanded.

size	V	D	J	DNA	CDR3
few	TRBV28	.	TRBJ1-1	TGTGCCAGCAGTGTTGTGACCGTATGGAGATTTACAGGGTCGGGAGCTGAAGCTTTCTTT	CASSVVTVWRFTGSGAEAFF
.	TRBV28	.	TRBJ2-1	TGTGCCAGCAGTTCGTCAACAAATGAGCAGTTCTTC	CASSSSTNEQFF
.	TRBV7-8	TRBD1	TRBJ2-7	TGTGCCAGCGGCGACAGGGGGCAGTACTACGAGCAGTACTTC	CASGDRGQYYEQYF
.	TRBV27	.	TRBJ2-3	TGTGCCAGCAGTAGGGCGAGGCGGACAGATACGCAGTATTTT	CASSRARRTDTQYF
.	TRBV9	TRBD1	TRBJ1-2	TGTGCCAGCAGCGTGGACAGGGACTATGGCTACACCTTC	CASSVDRDYGYTF
.	TRBV7-2	.	TRBJ1-6	TGTGCCAGCAGCCCTGGGGGGTTGGATTCACCCCTCCACTTT	CASSPGGLDSPLHF
.	TRBV10-3	.	TRBJ2-1	TGTGCCATCAGTGAGGCCGCAGGGGTGAATGAGCAGTTCTTC	CAISEAAGVNEQFF
once	TRBV5-5	TRBD1	TRBJ1-1	TGTGCCAGCAGCGTGGACAGGGCGAACACTGAAGCTTTCTTT	CASSVDRANTEAFF
.	TRBV5-1	.	TRBJ2-7	TGCGCCAGCAGCTCCTTCACCTACGAGCAGTACTTC	CASSSFTYEQYF
.	TRBV19	.	TRBJ2-2	TGTGCCAGTAGTATAACGGGTTACACCGGGGAGCTGTTTTTT	CASSITGYTGELFF
once	TRBV11-3	.	TRBJ2-1	TGTGCCAGCAGCACGGGGCAGCGGAGCTCCTACAATGAGCAGTTCTTC	CASSTGQRSSYNEQFF
.	TRBV6-7	TRBD1	TRBJ1-4	TGTGCCCAAACAGGGGTTCGAAGAAGAGTAAAACTGTTTTTT	CAQTGVRRRVKLFF
.	TRBV27	.	TRBJ2-7	TGTGCCAGCAGTTTGACCGGGAGCGCTTCCTACGAGCAGTACTTC	CASSLTGSASYEQYF
.	TRBV5-1	TRBD2	TRBJ2-5	TGCGCCAGCAGCTTGGGGGCTAGCGGGAATAGAGAGACCCAGTACTTC	CASSLGASGNRETQYF
.	TRBV28	TRBD1	TRBJ1-1	TGTGCCAGCAGTTTATATGGGACAGTGAACACTGAAGCTTTCTTT	CASSLYGTVNTEAFF
.	TRBV14	.	TRBJ1-1	TGTGCCAGCAGCCAAGTTACGGGGGCGAATACTGAAGCTTTCTTT	CASSQVTGANTEAFF
few	TRBV25-1	.	TRBJ2-7	TGTGCCAGCAGTGAATACTTGGGTTACGAGCAGTACTTC	CASSEYLGYEQYF
.	TRBV15	TRBD1	TRBJ1-3	TGTGCCACCAGCGAAACCGGGACAGGGAACTCTGGAAACACCATATATTTT	CATSETGTGNSGNTIYF
.	TRBV3-1/TRBV3-2	.	TRBJ2-3	TGTGCCAGCAGCCAAGGTACTGGGCTGGGCACAGATACGCAGTATTTT	CASSQGTGLGTDTQYF
once	TRBV5-1	TRBD1	TRBJ2-7	TGCGCCAGCAGCTTGGGGGGACAGGGGGCCTACGAGCAGTACTTC	CASSLGGQGAYEQYF
.	TRBV7-3	.	TRBJ2-6	TGTGCCAGCAGCTCCAGGGCTGGGGCCAACGTCCTGACTTTC	CASSSRAGANVLTF
.	TRBV7-9	.	TRBJ1-4	TGTGCCAGCAGCCCCAGACAGATGCCGAGAGAAAAACTGTTTTTT	CASSPRQMPREKLFF
once	TRBV6-5	.	TRBJ2-1	TGTGCCAGCAAACCCGGAGGGCCTTTGGGCAATGAGCAGTTCTTC	CASKPGGPLGNEQFF
.	TRBV20-1	.	TRBJ2-1	TGCAGTGCTACAGTTTACAATGAGCAGTTCTTC	CSATVYNEQFF
.	TRBV15	.	TRBJ1-1	TGTGCCACCAGCAGAGCCCAGGATACGAGGTGGCCTGAAGCTTTCTTT	CATSRAQDTRWPEAFF
.	TRBV18	.	TRBJ1-1	TGTGCCAGCTCACCGATACAGGGAGAGACTGAAGCTTTCTTT	CASSPIQGETEAFF
once	TRBV19	.	TRBJ2-6	TGTGCCAGTAGTATAGAGGCCAGCTTCTCTGGGGCCAACGTCCTGACTTTC	CASSIEASFSGANVLTF
.	TRBV10-3	.	TRBJ1-5	TGTGCCATCAGGCCGGGACAAAATCAGCCCCAGCATTTT	CAIRPGQNQPQHF
once	TRBV2	TRBD1	TRBJ1-5	TGTGCCAGCAGTGTAGGGACAGGGGTTTTTCAGCCCCAGCATTTT	CASSVGTGVFQPQHF
.	TRBV19	.	TRBJ1-5	TGTGCCAGTAGTATAGTAGGTCAGCCCCAGCATTTT	CASSIVGQPQHF
once	TRBV3-1/TRBV3-2	.	TRBJ1-5	TGTGCCAGCAGCAATCAGGATAGCAATCAGCCCCAGCATTTT	CASSNQDSNQPQHF
.	TRBV11-2	.	TRBJ1-3	TGTGCCAGCAGAACCGACAGGTTAAGGGGAAACACCATATATTTT	CASRTDRLRGNTIYF
.	TRBV5-5	TRBD2	TRBJ2-1	TGTGCCAGCAGCTTGGGGACTAGCGGACCCTACAATGAGCAGTTCTTC	CASSLGTSGPYNEQFF
.	TRBV7-8	.	TRBJ2-7	TGTGCCAGCAGCCTATATGAGGGTCTACCCTACGAGCAGTACTTC	CASSLYEGLPYEQYF
.	TRBV6-5	TRBD1	TRBJ2-1	TGTGCCAGCAGGGACAGGGTCTACAATGAGCAGTTCTTC	CASRDRVYNEQFF
.	TRBV10-3	.	TRBJ2-1	TGTGCCATCGCCTCGGAACAGGGCGTGGATTACAATGAGCAGTTCTTC	CAIASEQGVDYNEQFF
.	TRBV4-2	TRBD1	TRBJ1-5	TGTGCCAGCAGCCACCCCGAGACAGGGAGAAATAGCAATCAGCCCCAGCATTTT	CASSHPETGRNSNQPQHF
.	TRBV11-2	TRBD1	TRBJ2-1	TGTGCCAGCAGCCGGAGTGGACAGGGTAATTTGAATGAGCAGTTCTTC	CASSRSGQGNLNEQFF
once	TRBV7-2	.	TRBJ2-3	TGTGCCAGCAGCTTAGGTGGCGGGGGCCGTCTTACGCAGTATTTT	CASSLGGGGRLTQYF
.	TRBV7-9	.	TRBJ1-1	TGTGCCAGCAGCTTAGGATTTCCACAGACGAACACTGAAGCTTTCTTT	CASSLGFPQTNTEAFF
.	TRBV7-6	TRBD2	TRBJ2-3	TGTGCCAGCATGATGAATAGCGGGAAGGCAGATACGCAGTATTTT	CASMMNSGKADTQYF